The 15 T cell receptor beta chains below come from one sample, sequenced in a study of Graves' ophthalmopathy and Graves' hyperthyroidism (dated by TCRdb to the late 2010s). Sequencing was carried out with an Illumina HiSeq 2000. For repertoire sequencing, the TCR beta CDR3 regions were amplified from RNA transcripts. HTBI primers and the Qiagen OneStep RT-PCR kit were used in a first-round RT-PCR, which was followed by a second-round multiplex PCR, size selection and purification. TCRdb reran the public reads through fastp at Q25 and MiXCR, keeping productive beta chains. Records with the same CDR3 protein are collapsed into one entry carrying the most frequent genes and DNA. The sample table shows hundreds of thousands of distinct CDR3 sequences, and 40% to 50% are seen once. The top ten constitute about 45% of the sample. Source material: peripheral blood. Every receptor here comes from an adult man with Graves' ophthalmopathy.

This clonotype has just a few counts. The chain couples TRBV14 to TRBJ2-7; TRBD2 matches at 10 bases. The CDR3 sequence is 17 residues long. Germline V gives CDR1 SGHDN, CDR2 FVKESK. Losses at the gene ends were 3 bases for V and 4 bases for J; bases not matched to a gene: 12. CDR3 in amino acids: CASSQRESAGGVYEQYF. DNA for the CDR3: TGTGCCAGCAGCCAGAGGGAGTCAGCGGGAGGGGTATACGAGCAGTACTTC.

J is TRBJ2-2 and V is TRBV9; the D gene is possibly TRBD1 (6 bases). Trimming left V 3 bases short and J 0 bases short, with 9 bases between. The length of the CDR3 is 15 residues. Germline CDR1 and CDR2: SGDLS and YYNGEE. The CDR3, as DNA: TGTGCCAGCAGCGGGACAGAGACGAACACCGGGGAGCTGTTTTTT. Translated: CASSGTETNTGELFF.

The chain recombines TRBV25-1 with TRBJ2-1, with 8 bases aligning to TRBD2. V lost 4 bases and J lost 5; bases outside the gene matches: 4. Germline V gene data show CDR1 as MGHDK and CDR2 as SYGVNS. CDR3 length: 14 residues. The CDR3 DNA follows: TGTGCCAGCAGTGGGATAGCGGGAAACAATGAGCAGTTCTTC. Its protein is CASSGIAGNNEQFF.

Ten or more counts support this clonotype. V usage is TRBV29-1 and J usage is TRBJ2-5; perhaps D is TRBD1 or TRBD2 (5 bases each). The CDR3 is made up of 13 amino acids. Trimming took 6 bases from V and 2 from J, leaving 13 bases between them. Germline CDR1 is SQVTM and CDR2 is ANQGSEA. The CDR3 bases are TGCAGCGTGGACCGGGACCAGCAAGAGACCCAGTACTTC. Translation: CSVDRDQQETQYF.

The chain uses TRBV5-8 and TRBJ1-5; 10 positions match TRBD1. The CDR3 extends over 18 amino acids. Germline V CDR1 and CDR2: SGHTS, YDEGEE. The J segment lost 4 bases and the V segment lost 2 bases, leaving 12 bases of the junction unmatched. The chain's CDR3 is CASSLFGDRGLSNQPQHF. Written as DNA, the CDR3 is TGTGCCAGCAGCTTATTTGGTGACAGGGGGCTATCTAATCAGCCCCAGCATTTT.

The CDR3, as DNA: TGTGCCAGTCGCCCAGGGACGAGCACTGAAGCTTTCTTT. Amino acid sequence: CASRPGTSTEAFF. The gene calls are TRBV25-1 and TRBJ1-1, with D maybe TRBD1 (5 bases). CDR1 and CDR2 (germline): MGHDK, SYGVNS. The CDR3 is 13 residues long. Trimming stripped 9 bases from V and 4 bases from J, with 15 bases between.

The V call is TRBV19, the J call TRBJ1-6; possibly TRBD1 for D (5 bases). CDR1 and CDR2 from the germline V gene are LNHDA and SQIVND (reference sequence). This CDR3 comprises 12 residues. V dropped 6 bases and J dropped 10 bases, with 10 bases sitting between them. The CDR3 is CASSDSRSPLHF. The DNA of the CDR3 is TGTGCCAGTAGCGACAGCCGCTCACCCCTCCACTTT.

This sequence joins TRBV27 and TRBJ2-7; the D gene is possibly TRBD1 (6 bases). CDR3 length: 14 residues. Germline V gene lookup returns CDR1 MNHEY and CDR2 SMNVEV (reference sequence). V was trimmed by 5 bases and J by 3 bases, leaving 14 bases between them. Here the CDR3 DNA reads TGTGCCAGCAGTCTCCGGGACAACATCTACGAGCAGTACTTC. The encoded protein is CASSLRDNIYEQYF.

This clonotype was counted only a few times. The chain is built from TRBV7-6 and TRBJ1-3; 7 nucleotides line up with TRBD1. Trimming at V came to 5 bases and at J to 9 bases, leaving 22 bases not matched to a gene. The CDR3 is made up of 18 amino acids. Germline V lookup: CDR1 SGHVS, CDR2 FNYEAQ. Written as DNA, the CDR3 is TGTGCCAGCAGCCCTAGCCAGGACGGGACAGCCCTCGGAGGCACCATATATTTT. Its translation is CASSPSQDGTALGGTIYF.

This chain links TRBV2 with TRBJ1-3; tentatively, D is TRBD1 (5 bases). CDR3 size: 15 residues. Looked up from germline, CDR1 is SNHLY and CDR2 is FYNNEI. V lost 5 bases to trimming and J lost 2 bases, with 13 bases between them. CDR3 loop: CASSLDRGAGNTIYF. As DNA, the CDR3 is TGTGCCAGCAGTTTAGACAGAGGGGCTGGAAACACCATATATTTT.

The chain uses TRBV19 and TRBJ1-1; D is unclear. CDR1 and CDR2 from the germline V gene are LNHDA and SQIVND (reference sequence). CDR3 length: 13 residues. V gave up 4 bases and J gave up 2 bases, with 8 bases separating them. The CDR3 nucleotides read TGTGCCAGTAGTACCGAAATAAACACTGAAGCTTTCTTT. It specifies CASSTEINTEAFF.

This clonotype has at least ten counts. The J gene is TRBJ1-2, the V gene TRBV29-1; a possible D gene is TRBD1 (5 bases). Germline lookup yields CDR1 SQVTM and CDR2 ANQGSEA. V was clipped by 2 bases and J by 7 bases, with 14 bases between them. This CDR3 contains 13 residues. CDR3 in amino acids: CSVEPLSGGGYTF. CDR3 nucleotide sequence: TGCAGCGTTGAACCGCTATCGGGGGGTGGCTACACCTTC.

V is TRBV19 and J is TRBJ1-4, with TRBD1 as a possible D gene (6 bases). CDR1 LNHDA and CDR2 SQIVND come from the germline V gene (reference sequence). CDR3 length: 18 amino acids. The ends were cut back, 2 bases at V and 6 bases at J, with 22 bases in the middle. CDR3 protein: CASSISPDRVEFDEKLFF. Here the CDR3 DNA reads TGTGCCAGTAGTATAAGTCCGGACAGAGTCGAATTTGATGAAAAACTGTTTTTT.

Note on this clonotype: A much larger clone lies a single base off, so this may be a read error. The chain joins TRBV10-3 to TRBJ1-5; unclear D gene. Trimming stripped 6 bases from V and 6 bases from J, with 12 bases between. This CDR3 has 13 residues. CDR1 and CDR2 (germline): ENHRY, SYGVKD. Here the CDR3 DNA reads TGTGCCATCAGGGAGGTCGTGGGTCAGCCCCAGCATTTT. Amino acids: CAIREVVGQPQHF.

This chain's CDR3 is CSAKKGAQETQYF. DNA of the CDR3: TGCAGTGCTAAAAAGGGGGCCCAAGAGACCCAGTACTTC. The chain is built from TRBV20-1 and TRBJ2-5, with 7 bases fitting TRBD1. Germline CDR1 reads DFQATT; CDR2 reads SNEGSKA (reference sequence). The CDR3 sequence is 13 residues long. Germline trimming cut 4 bases from V and 1 base from J; bases unmatched to any gene: 3.